Listed below are T cell receptor beta chains from one sample, sequenced in a study of vaccination and CD4 T cells after COVID-19. Their specific antigens are unknown. TCRdb independently ran MiXCR on the PCR reads; one entry per CDR3 protein. This sample has 20,000 to 25,000 distinct CDR3 sequences, with around two fifths found just once. Sequencing used CD4+ T cells from blood, cultured in vitro, obtained before SARS-CoV-2 vaccination. These receptor sequences come from a human donor who had recovered from COVID-19. Each CDR3 is given with its conserved first and last residue. Rows give clone size only sometimes, using once, few, many, or a class for an expanded clone.

V gene	clone size	CDR3 protein
TRBV20-1	.	CSATKTGRVGVQPQHF
TRBV5-8	.	CASSLRTRTSTDTQYF
TRBV20-1	few	CSATGQGAVQNIQYF
TRBV6-5	.	CASSLQGSVNYGYTF
TRBV2	few	CASHPGPQNQPQHF
TRBV7-9	.	CASTPVADAAYEQYF
TRBV15	few	CATSRDRVPNYGYTF
TRBV20-1	.	CSASKSGAVETQYF
TRBV4-1	.	CASSRDRASGNTIYF
TRBV2	few	CASSWTGMATGELFF
TRBV28	.	CATLGGISYGYTF
TRBV19	.	CASSIGTVNEQFF
TRBV21-1	few	CASSRGGNSYEQYF
TRBV19	.	CASSPRTGAFGTDTQYF
TRBV5-4	.	CASRAQGGETQYF
TRBV6-5	.	CASSYGQGSNEQYF
TRBV30	.	CAWERGALRVAFF
TRBV2	.	CASRSTNYGYTF
TRBV6-2/TRBV6-3	.	CASSFRYEQYF
TRBV5-1	once	CASSVDSGNQPQHF
TRBV19	few	CASSIGTGEEKLFF
TRBV12-3/TRBV12-4	.	CASSSGNGELFF
TRBV7-2	.	CASSLGVPGEQFF
TRBV28	.	CASSFPGDRDTGELFF
TRBV6-1	few	CASTSTTYGYTF
TRBV25-1	.	CASSELRLDTQYF
TRBV18	few	CASSPTGQGGSPLHF
TRBV7-3	.	CASSSWTGTRAKNIQYF
TRBV11-3	.	CAGPQKEETQYF
TRBV12-3/TRBV12-4	.	CASSLAQVNQPQHF
TRBV29-1	.	CSFRKFTGTGSNTEAFF
TRBV4-3	.	CASSHVGTGEENTEAFF
TRBV4-1	.	CASRPTGGQINEQFF
TRBV7-2	.	CASSKDLTMGYTF
TRBV5-5	.	CASSILTGTGGGETQYF
TRBV4-2	.	CASSQDKGEGHLYEQYF
TRBV20-1	.	CSAPSVGYNSPLHF
TRBV6-5	.	CASSSTGTLSAQYF